These T cell receptor beta chains were read from a single sample in a study of T cells in Graves' hyperthyroidism and ophthalmopathy. TCRdb re-called the multiplex PCR reads with MiXCR, one entry per CDR3 protein. The table has about 720,000 distinct CDR3 sequences, roughly 20% seen once; the top ten hold roughly 17%. Sequences were obtained from blood. These receptors originate from a woman aged 50 to 60 with Graves' hyperthyroidism that later progressed to Graves' ophthalmopathy. Each CDR3 is given with its conserved first and last residue. A D gene is named only where the DNA matches it firmly. The size field is filled for only some rows; it gives once, few, many or a size class.

size: many
V: TRBV20-1
D: NA
J: TRBJ1-4
DNA: TGCAGTGCAAGGACGGACCCAACTAATGAAAAACTGTTTTTT
CDR3: CSARTDPTNEKLFF

size: NA
V: TRBV7-2
D: NA
J: TRBJ1-1
DNA: TGTGCCAGCAGCTACGCACAGGGCATGAACACTGAAGCTTTCTTT
CDR3: CASSYAQGMNTEAFF

size: many
V: TRBV20-1
D: TRBD2
J: TRBJ2-3
DNA: TGCAGTGCTAAAGCCGGGACTAGGGGCCACACAGATACGCAGTATTTT
CDR3: CSAKAGTRGHTDTQYF

size: few
V: TRBV4-1
D: NA
J: TRBJ2-2
DNA: TGCGCCAGCAGCCATCTTGAGACCGGGGAGCTGTTTTTT
CDR3: CASSHLETGELFF

size: few
V: TRBV29-1
D: NA
J: TRBJ2-1
DNA: TGCAGCGTTGAACCTGAGGTACCCAATGAGCAGTTCTTC
CDR3: CSVEPEVPNEQFF

size: few
V: TRBV27
D: NA
J: TRBJ2-7
DNA: TGTGCCAGCAGAATACAGGGTCGCTACGAGCAGTACTTC
CDR3: CASRIQGRYEQYF

size: NA
V: TRBV15
D: NA
J: TRBJ2-3
DNA: TGTGCCACCAGCGGGGACCTTCAACCCGATACGCAGTATTTT
CDR3: CATSGDLQPDTQYF

size: many
V: TRBV7-8
D: NA
J: TRBJ2-5
DNA: TGTGCCAGCAGCTTACGGCAGGAGGGGGCCTCCAAAGAGACCCAGTACTTC
CDR3: CASSLRQEGASKETQYF

size: many
V: TRBV20-1
D: NA
J: TRBJ1-2
DNA: TGCAGTGTACAGGACACCTATGGCTACACCTTC
CDR3: CSVQDTYGYTF

size: many
V: TRBV30
D: NA
J: TRBJ1-1
DNA: TGTGCCTGGAGTGTAGGGGGTGGAACTGAAGCTTTCTTT
CDR3: CAWSVGGGTEAFF

size: many
V: TRBV6-5
D: NA
J: TRBJ1-1
DNA: TGTGCCAGCAGTTACTTCTACTCGGTACGGAAGAACACTGAAGCTTTCTTT
CDR3: CASSYFYSVRKNTEAFF

size: few
V: TRBV12-3/TRBV12-4
D: NA
J: TRBJ2-2
DNA: TGTGCCAGCAGGAATCCGTACAGGGCTCACACCGGGGAGCTGTTTTTT
CDR3: CASRNPYRAHTGELFF

size: many
V: TRBV20-1
D: NA
J: TRBJ2-1
DNA: TGCAGTGCATCTACTGTCGAAGATAGCTCCTACAATGAGCAGTTCTTC
CDR3: CSASTVEDSSYNEQFF

size: many
V: TRBV3-1
D: NA
J: TRBJ2-1
DNA: TGTGCCAGCAGCCCTCGAGGGACCACGGTAAGAAATGAGCAGTTCTTC
CDR3: CASSPRGTTVRNEQFF

size: many
V: TRBV10-3
D: TRBD1
J: TRBJ1-2
DNA: TGTGCCATCAGTGAGCCTGGACAGGGAGCTAACTATGGCTACACCTTC
CDR3: CAISEPGQGANYGYTF

size: NA
V: TRBV19
D: TRBD1
J: TRBJ1-2
DNA: TGTGCCTGTCGGGACAGCGCCGTGCGGGGCTACACCTTC
CDR3: CACRDSAVRGYTF

size: many
V: TRBV3-1
D: NA
J: TRBJ2-7
DNA: TGTGCCAGCAGCCAAAACAGGGTATCCTACGAGCAGTACTTC
CDR3: CASSQNRVSYEQYF

size: many
V: TRBV7-9
D: NA
J: TRBJ2-1
DNA: TGTGCCAGCAGCTTATTTTACGGGGATGCTGAGCAGTTCTTC
CDR3: CASSLFYGDAEQFF

size: many
V: TRBV7-6
D: NA
J: TRBJ1-3
DNA: TGTGCCAGCAGCGGTCCTGAGGCAGGAAACACCATATATTTT
CDR3: CASSGPEAGNTIYF

size: few
V: TRBV29-1
D: NA
J: TRBJ2-5
DNA: TGCAGCGTTGAAGCGGAGACCCAGTACTTC
CDR3: CSVEAETQYF

size: NA
V: TRBV20-1
D: NA
J: TRBJ2-7
DNA: TGCAGTGCTAGAGTTCCGGGAGCCTCCTACGAGCAGTACTTC
CDR3: CSARVPGASYEQYF

size: NA
V: TRBV7-2
D: NA
J: TRBJ1-3
DNA: TGTGCCAGCAGCGCCGGAACATCGATCTCTGGAAACACCATATATTTT
CDR3: CASSAGTSISGNTIYF

size: NA
V: TRBV20-1
D: NA
J: TRBJ2-2
DNA: TGCAGTGCTAGAGATCTACATGGGACCGGGGAGCTGTTTTTT
CDR3: CSARDLHGTGELFF

size: few
V: TRBV5-1
D: TRBD1
J: TRBJ1-2
DNA: TGCGCCAGCAGGGGACAGGGGGCGAACTATGGCTACACCTTC
CDR3: CASRGQGANYGYTF

size: few
V: TRBV19
D: NA
J: TRBJ2-2
DNA: TGTGCCAGTAGCCCGACGGCTGCCCCCACCGGGGAGCTGTTTTTT
CDR3: CASSPTAAPTGELFF

size: many
V: TRBV2
D: TRBD2
J: TRBJ2-5
DNA: TGTGCCAGCGGGAGCGGGGGGAAGACCCAGTACTTC
CDR3: CASGSGGKTQYF

size: few
V: TRBV4-1
D: NA
J: TRBJ1-1
DNA: TGCGCCAGCAGCCAAGGACCCGAGGGGTACACTGAAGCTTTCTTT
CDR3: CASSQGPEGYTEAFF

size: many
V: TRBV7-3
D: TRBD2
J: TRBJ2-1
DNA: TGTGCCAGCAGCTCAGACCCGGGACTAGTAGTCGAGCAGTTCTTC
CDR3: CASSSDPGLVVEQFF

size: many
V: TRBV20-1
D: TRBD2
J: TRBJ2-5
DNA: TGCAGTGCTAGCCCTAGGCGGGGGGCTTGGCGAGAGACCCAGTACTTC
CDR3: CSASPRRGAWRETQYF

size: many
V: TRBV11-2
D: TRBD1
J: TRBJ2-1
DNA: TGTGCCAGCAACCGAATAGCGACAGGGTTCAATGAGCAGTTCTTC
CDR3: CASNRIATGFNEQFF

size: NA
V: TRBV19
D: NA
J: TRBJ1-2
DNA: TGTGCCAGTAGTATTTTGGGGGGAAGCTACACCTTC
CDR3: CASSILGGSYTF

size: NA
V: TRBV6-2/TRBV6-3
D: NA
J: TRBJ1-4
DNA: TGTGCCAGCAGTTACGCTCCGATTGTCGGGGCCGCTAATGAAAAACTGTTTTTT
CDR3: CASSYAPIVGAANEKLFF